Shown below are 31 T cell receptor beta chains from a single sample sequenced in a study of cytomegalovirus exposure and HLA in healthy donors. A multiplex PCR was run with 60 Vbeta primers and 13 Jbeta primers. The method was immunoSEQ multiplex PCR; TCRdb's version includes in-frame clones alone and lacks a portion of them. This sample has about 130,000 clones; around 77% occur once, and the top ten carry around 1.2%. The material sequenced was PBMCs. These receptors were collected from a man aged 45-65 years in good health and CMV-seronegative.

This clone has a handful of counts. The genes are TRBV6-5 and TRBJ1-2; perhaps TRBD1 as D (6 bases). Trimming took 7 bases from V and 4 from J, leaving 16 bases between them. Germline V gives CDR1 MNHEY, CDR2 SVGAGI. There are 14 residues in the CDR3. Here the CDR3 DNA reads TGTGCCAGCACATTACAGGGCGGTGGCTATGGCTACACCTTC. This codes for CASTLQGGGYGYTF.

The chain uses TRBV6-1 and TRBJ2-1; 11 bases map to TRBD2. The CDR3 is 14 amino acids. Losses at the gene ends were 6 bases for V and 6 bases for J; bases not matched to a gene: 4. The germline gives CDR1 MNHNS, CDR2 SASEGT. CDR3: CASSLLAGVNEQFF. DNA for the CDR3: TGTGCCAGCAGCTTACTAGCGGGAGTCAATGAGCAGTTCTTC.

The chain employs TRBV4-1 and TRBJ2-5; D call uncertain. V was pared by 0 bases and J by 8 bases, with 13 bases between. The CDR3 covers 14 residues. The germline gives CDR1 MGHRA, CDR2 YSYEKL. CDR3 region: CASSQDRNRVTQYF. CDR3 in DNA: TGCGCCAGCAGCCAAGATCGGAACCGGGTAACCCAGTACTTC.

This chain links TRBV7-9 with TRBJ1-1; the match to TRBD1 covers 8 bases. J lost 4 bases, V lost 5 bases, and 12 bases had no gene match. The CDR3 consists of 16 residues. In germline, CDR1 is SEHNR, CDR2 FQNEAQ (reference sequence). This chain's CDR3 is CASSETGVGGGTEAFF. CDR3 sequence (DNA): TGTGCCAGCAGCGAGACAGGGGTCGGTGGGGGCACTGAAGCTTTCTTT.

The chain combines TRBV10-3 with TRBJ2-7; 8 nucleotides align to TRBD2. This CDR3 region has 15 residues. V lost 3 bases to trimming and J lost 2 bases; unmatched junction nucleotides: 6. The germline gives CDR1 ENHRY, CDR2 SYGVKD. For the CDR3, the DNA is TGTGCCATCAGTGATTTGGGACTAGGGACCTACGAGCAGTACTTC. Its translation: CAISDLGLGTYEQYF.

The J gene is TRBJ2-5, the V gene TRBV7-6; perhaps TRBD2 as D (6 bases). Trimming cost V 1 base and J 4 bases, with 10 bases left between them. Germline CDR1 is SGHVS and CDR2 is FNYEAQ. The CDR3 is 14 residues long. The CDR3 DNA is TGTGCCAGCAGCTTAGTGTCCGGGGGAGAGACCCAGTACTTC. It codes for CASSLVSGGETQYF.

V usage is TRBV9 and J usage is TRBJ2-3, with D possibly matching TRBD2 (6 bases). The CDR3 sequence is 16 residues long. V was pared by 4 bases and J by 5 bases, with 20 bases between. The germline CDR1 and CDR2 sequences are SGDLS and YYNGEE. The chain's CDR3 is CASSPSSWRDKDTQYF. DNA of the CDR3: TGTGCCAGCAGCCCCTCCTCGTGGCGGGATAAAGATACGCAGTATTTT.

This clone was counted between two and nine times. This chain uses TRBV7-8 with TRBJ1-2; no reliable D call. Germline lookup yields CDR1 SGHVS and CDR2 FQNEAQ. V lost 4 bases, J lost 4 bases, and 7 bases lay in between. This CDR3 comprises 12 residues. The CDR3, as DNA: TGTGCCAGCAGCTCGAACAGCTATGGCTACACCTTC. Residues: CASSSNSYGYTF.

V is TRBV29-1 and J is TRBJ2-3; D not certain. Looked up from germline, CDR1 is SQVTM and CDR2 is ANQGSEA. The V gene lost 4 bases and the J gene lost 3 bases, with 17 bases spanning the gap. The CDR3 consists of 15 residues. CDR3 region: CSVGGVAKKTDTQYF. The CDR3 DNA reads as TGCAGCGTTGGCGGAGTGGCTAAAAAGACAGATACGCAGTATTTT.

In this sample, this clone turned up a few times. The V call is TRBV28, the J call TRBJ2-5, with 13 bases matching TRBD2. This CDR3 comprises 15 residues. V shed 0 bases, J shed 6 bases, and the junction held 1 base outside the gene matches. Germline CDR1 and CDR2: MDHEN and SYDVKM. CDR3 loop: CASSLWTSGRKTQYF. As DNA, the CDR3 is TGTGCCAGCAGTTTATGGACTAGCGGGAGGAAGACCCAGTACTTC.

The V call is TRBV11-1, the J call TRBJ2-2, with 15 bases lining up with TRBD2. Germline CDR1 is SGHAT and CDR2 is FQDESV (reference sequence). The V segment lost 5 bases and the J segment 7 bases; nucleotides outside the gene matches: 8. CDR3 length: 17 residues. CDR3 coding DNA: TGTGCCAGCAGCCCAGGACTAGCGGGAGGGCCGGGCGGGGAGCTGTTTTTT. Translating it yields CASSPGLAGGPGGELFF.

The V and J genes are TRBV19 and TRBJ1-5; D ambiguous. V lost 0 bases and J 6 bases, leaving 12 bases between the germline ends. The germline V gene encodes CDR1 LNHDA and CDR2 SQIVND (reference sequence). The CDR3 length is 15 residues. The CDR3: CASSIDGGLGQPQHF. The CDR3, as DNA: TGTGCCAGTAGTATAGATGGAGGGTTAGGTCAGCCCCAGCATTTT.

This clone was seen a handful of times. V and J are TRBV5-6 and TRBJ1-4; D possibly corresponds to TRBD1 (5 bases). V lost 0 bases to trimming and J lost 8 bases, with 14 bases between them. Germline-derived CDR1 and CDR2 are SGHDT and YYEEEE. The CDR3 contains 15 residues. For the CDR3, the DNA is TGTGCCAGCAGCTTGGGCGGGGGGTCGGAAGAAAAACTGTTTTTT. This translates into CASSLGGGSEEKLFF.

V is TRBV28 and J is TRBJ1-3, with TRBD1 matching 11 bases. The V segment lost 2 bases and the J segment 3 bases; nucleotides outside the gene matches: 6. The CDR3 sequence is 17 residues long. CDR1 is MDHEN, CDR2 SYDVKM, per germline. The DNA for the CDR3 is TGTGCCAGCAGTTTAGGAAGGACAGGGGGCAGTGGAAACACCATATATTTT. Translated, it gives CASSLGRTGGSGNTIYF.

CDR3 bases: TGTGCCAGCAGTCTTTCAGGGGGCTACTACGAGCAGTACTTC. It is translated as CASSLSGGYYEQYF. The rearrangement joins TRBV25-1 to TRBJ2-7, with 8 bases identical to TRBD1. Trimming cost V 5 bases and J 3 bases; bases outside gene matches: 6. The germline V gene encodes CDR1 MGHDK and CDR2 SYGVNS. The CDR3 has 14 residues.

This chain joins TRBV5-1 and TRBJ2-7; 16 nucleotides line up with TRBD2. This CDR3 has 16 amino acids. The germline V gene has CDR1 SGHRS and CDR2 YFSETQ. Trimming at V came to 4 bases and at J to 5 bases, leaving 6 bases not matched to a gene. CDR3 sequence reads: CASSGGTSGRGDEQYF. CDR3 DNA: TGCGCCAGCAGCGGGGGGACTAGCGGGAGGGGCGACGAGCAGTACTTC. The full variable domain, in which reference TRBV5-1 and TRBJ2-7 provide the parts outside the CDR3, is KAGVTQTPRYLIKTRGQQVTLSCSPISGHRSVSWYQQTPGQGLQFLFEYFSETQRNKGNFPGRFSGRQFSNSRSEMNVSTLELGDSALYLCASSGGTSGRGDEQYFGPGTRLTVT.

This clone was seen more than once but under ten times. This rearrangement joins TRBV19 to TRBJ2-2; TRBD1 agrees at 7 bases. CDR3 length equals 14 residues. Germline V lookup: CDR1 LNHDA, CDR2 SQIVND (reference sequence). V trimming: 9 bases; J trimming: 2 bases; junction bases outside the gene matches: 6. CDR3 in amino acids: CASGTARNTGELFF. CDR3 DNA: TGTGCCAGCGGGACAGCCAGAAACACCGGGGAGCTGTTTTTT.

This sequence joins TRBV5-6 and TRBJ1-1; possible D gene TRBD1, 6 bases. The CDR3 has 14 residues. Trimming left V 2 bases short and J 4 bases short, with 12 bases between. The germline CDR1 and CDR2 sequences are SGHDT and YYEEEE. The CDR3 bases are TGTGCCAGCAGCTTCTTAAGCAGGGGCACTGAAGCTTTCTTT. Translation gives CASSFLSRGTEAFF.

Remarks on this clone: This sample also contains other DNA sequences that code for the same CDR3. This chain uses TRBV5-1 with TRBJ2-5; possibly TRBD1 for D (7 bases). The CDR3 extends over 13 amino acids. V was trimmed by 4 bases and J by 5 bases, leaving 12 bases between them. From germline, CDR1 is SGHRS and CDR2 YFSETQ. The CDR3 DNA follows: TGCGCCAGCAGCCTAGGAGGGGGCGAGACCCAGTACTTC. Its translation is CASSLGGGETQYF.

The chain employs TRBV27 and TRBJ2-1; 9 nucleotides align to TRBD1. The CDR3 consists of 15 residues. With V trimmed by 5 bases and J by 2 bases, 4 bases remained unmatched. Per the germline V gene, CDR1 is MNHEY and CDR2 is SMNVEV (reference sequence). CDR3 DNA: TGTGCCAGCAGTCCGGGGACAGGGCCCTACAATGAGCAGTTCTTC. This sequence encodes CASSPGTGPYNEQFF.

The rearrangement joins TRBV4-2 to TRBJ2-3, with 8 bases lining up with TRBD2. V trimming: 1 base; J trimming: 2 bases; junction bases outside the gene matches: 8. The CDR3 is made up of 17 amino acids. CDR1 is LGHNA and CDR2 is YNFKEQ in the germline V gene. CDR3: CASSQAPAGATTDTQYF. The CDR3 DNA reads TGTGCCAGCAGCCAAGCCCCAGCGGGAGCGACCACAGATACGCAGTATTTT.

The V call is TRBV14, the J call TRBJ2-5; D uncertain. Trimming removed 4 bases from V and 0 bases from J, with 9 bases in between. This CDR3 comprises 14 residues. Germline V gene sequence: CDR1 SGHDN, CDR2 FVKESK. The CDR3 spells CASSPLDYQETQYF. DNA for the CDR3: TGTGCCAGCAGCCCCTTAGACTACCAAGAGACCCAGTACTTC.

The chain links TRBV15 to TRBJ2-1, with a weak D call TRBD2 (5 bases). This CDR3 has 13 amino acids. The germline V gene has CDR1 LNHNV and CDR2 YYDKDF (reference sequence). Between the trimmed V and J ends, which lost 1 base and 8 bases, there was a span of 9 bases. DNA for the CDR3: TGTGCCACCAGCAGAGGTGAGGGCTATGAGCAGTTCTTC. It is translated as CATSRGEGYEQFF.

The chain joins TRBV4-2 to TRBJ2-2; D is possibly TRBD1 (6 bases). V lost 0 bases, J lost 4 bases, and 9 bases lay in between. This CDR3 is built from 15 residues. Looked up from germline, CDR1 is LGHNA and CDR2 is YNFKEQ. For the CDR3, the DNA is TGTGCCAGCAGCCAAGATGAAGGGGGCACCGGGGAGCTGTTTTTT. Residues: CASSQDEGGTGELFF.

The genes are TRBV6-5 and TRBJ2-5; D is undetermined. V was clipped by 6 bases and J by 3 bases, with 8 bases between them. Germline V gives CDR1 MNHEY, CDR2 SVGAGI. The CDR3 is made up of 12 amino acids. The CDR3 nucleotides are TGTGCCAGCAGCCAAGTAGAAGAGACCCAGTACTTC. It encodes CASSQVEETQYF.

This chain uses TRBV28 with TRBJ2-5, with 9 nucleotides matching TRBD1. With V trimmed by 5 bases and J by 7 bases, 2 bases remained unmatched. The CDR3 extends over 12 amino acids. Germline V gives CDR1 MDHEN, CDR2 SYDVKM. This CDR3 is CASSTGGWTQYF. CDR3 coding DNA: TGTGCCAGCAGTACAGGGGGCTGGACCCAGTACTTC.

The chain uses TRBV14 and TRBJ1-5, with D tentatively TRBD1 (6 bases). Trimming stripped 1 base from V and 0 bases from J, with 16 bases between. The CDR3 consists of 18 residues. The germline V gene encodes CDR1 SGHDN and CDR2 FVKESK. CDR3 amino acids: CASSQAGHRGNSNQPQHF. CDR3 nucleotides: TGTGCCAGCAGCCAAGCGGGACATCGGGGTAATAGCAATCAGCCCCAGCATTTT.

This rearrangement joins TRBV2 to TRBJ2-1, with 7 bases fitting TRBD1. The length of the CDR3 is 14 residues. V lost 10 bases, J lost 7 bases, and 13 bases stayed unmatched. CDR1 SNHLY and CDR2 FYNNEI come from the germline V gene. The CDR3 sequence is CATSGGRVSNEQFF. CDR3 bases: TGTGCCACCTCAGGGGGACGGGTATCTAATGAGCAGTTCTTC.

The chain employs TRBV7-8 and TRBJ2-2, with a weak D call TRBD2 (5 bases). Trimming removed 4 bases at V and 3 bases at J, with 12 bases between. Germline-derived CDR1 and CDR2 are SGHVS and FQNEAQ. CDR3 length: 15 residues. In DNA, the CDR3 is TGTGCCAGCAGCTCAAATAAAGCGGACACCGGGGAGCTGTTTTTT. Its translation: CASSSNKADTGELFF.

This CDR3 reads CAISEGPGNTEAFF. DNA of the CDR3: TGTGCCATCAGTGAGGGGCCTGGGAACACTGAAGCTTTCTTT. This chain connects TRBV10-3 to TRBJ1-1; the D is unclear. CDR3 length equals 14 residues. The germline V gene encodes CDR1 ENHRY and CDR2 SYGVKD. V was cut by 2 bases and J by 1 base, with 8 bases left in between.

This chain uses TRBV13 with TRBJ2-5, with a tentative D call TRBD2 (6 bases). Germline V gives CDR1 PRHDT, CDR2 FYEKMQ (reference sequence). The germline V and J ends were trimmed by 3 bases and 5 bases, with 10 bases remaining between them. The CDR3 totals 13 residues. In DNA form, the CDR3 reads TGTGCCAGCAGCTTCGGGGGTGCGGAGACCCAGTACTTC. This encodes CASSFGGAETQYF.